What follows are 15 T cell receptor beta chains derived from one specimen sequenced in a study of neurological immune-mediated disorders. One entry per CDR3 protein results from TCRdb running MiXCR on the 5' RACE reads. The sample contains approximately 80,000 distinct CDR3 sequences, roughly 4.3% of which appear only once. Time point specified: longitudinal time-point 3. The sequenced sample consisted of PBMCs. Receptor source: an older woman with multiple sclerosis.

This clonotype occurred many times. This chain uses TRBV12-3 or TRBV12-4 with TRBJ1-5; 7 bases match TRBD1. The length of the CDR3 is 14 residues. The trim removed 6 bases at V and 2 bases at J, leaving 4 bases unmatched. CDR3 sequence reads: CASRADRRNQPQHF. The CDR3 DNA sequence: TGTGCCAGCAGGGCGGACAGGCGCAATCAGCCCCAGCATTTT.

This clonotype was counted many times. The chain links TRBV5-1 to TRBJ1-1; no clear D gene. The V gene's germline CDR1 is SGHRS and CDR2 YFSETQ. V gave up 1 base and J gave up 5 bases, with 12 bases separating them. The CDR3 is 14 residues long. Here the CDR3 reads CASSLSQAGTEAFF. CDR3 nucleotides: TGCGCCAGCAGCTTGAGTCAGGCCGGGACTGAAGCTTTCTTT.

The gene calls are TRBV5-1 and TRBJ2-5; TRBD1 might be the D (5 bases). The CDR3 is 13 amino acids. Germline loops: CDR1 SGHRS, CDR2 YFSETQ. V lost 0 bases and J lost 5, with 8 bases in between. The CDR3 region has the DNA TGCGCCAGCAGCTTGGAGACAGCGGAGACCCAGTACTTC. Its protein is CASSLETAETQYF.

This clonotype showed up many times. The chain couples TRBV5-6 to TRBJ1-2, with a possible D match to TRBD1 (5 bases). V was cut by 4 bases and J by 4 bases, with 20 bases left in between. CDR3 size: 16 residues. From germline, CDR1 is SGHDT and CDR2 YYEEEE. Here the CDR3 reads CASSPPGWGSTYGYTF. As DNA, the CDR3 is TGTGCCAGCAGCCCGCCAGGGTGGGGCAGTACCTATGGCTACACCTTC. The full variable domain, with the rest looked up from reference TRBV5-6 and TRBJ1-2, is DAGVTQSPTHLIKTRGQQVTLRCSPKSGHDTVSWYQQALGQGPQFIFQYYEEEERQRGNFPDRFSGHQFPNYSSELNVNALLLGDSALYLCASSPPGWGSTYGYTFGSGTRLTVV.

This clonotype has ten or more counts. The V gene is TRBV14, the J gene TRBJ2-2; a weak D match, TRBD1 (5 bases). Germline V gene data show CDR1 as SGHDN and CDR2 as FVKESK. This CDR3 has 14 amino acids. Trimming stripped 4 bases from V and 2 bases from J, with 8 bases between. CDR3 in amino acids: CASSRGRNTGELFF. The CDR3 DNA reads TGTGCCAGCAGCCGGGGCAGAAACACCGGGGAGCTGTTTTTT.

Worth noting for this clonotype: Given a much more abundant clone one base away, this may be a read error. This chain links TRBV15 with TRBJ2-5, with TRBD2 identical over 10 bases. The CDR3 has 17 amino acids. V lost 0 bases and J lost 2; bases outside the gene matches: 6. The V gene's germline CDR1 is LNHNV and CDR2 YYDKDF (reference sequence). The CDR3 is CATSREVGLARQETQYF. The CDR3 nucleotides read TGTGCCACCAGCAGAGAAGTGGGACTAGCGAGGCAAGAGACCCAGTACTTC.

The table lists this clonotype with many counts. The J gene is TRBJ1-2, the V gene TRBV7-2, with 7 positions matching TRBD1. Germline assignment: CDR1 SGHTA and CDR2 FQGNSA. V shed 4 bases and J 7 bases; nucleotides not matched to a gene: 6. The CDR3 extends over 13 amino acids. Here the CDR3 reads CASSSQGQGGYTF. DNA of the CDR3: TGTGCCAGCAGCTCACAGGGGCAAGGTGGCTACACCTTC.

This clonotype was picked up many times. The gene calls are TRBV2 and TRBJ1-3; 7 bases fit TRBD1. CDR1 and CDR2 from the germline V gene are SNHLY and FYNNEI. This CDR3 is 17 amino acids long. V dropped 8 bases and J dropped 0; count of bases not matched to a gene: 13. The CDR3 region is CASLKGQHSSSGNTIYF. DNA of the CDR3: TGTGCCAGCCTTAAGGGACAGCATTCCTCCTCTGGAAACACCATATATTTT.

The V call is TRBV4-2, the J call TRBJ2-1, with 8 bases lining up with TRBD2. V trimming: 2 bases; J trimming: 5 bases; junction bases outside the gene matches: 2. CDR1 and CDR2 from the germline V gene are LGHNA and YNFKEQ. The CDR3 spans 14 residues. CDR3 DNA: TGTGCCAGCAGCCAACGCGGGGGGAACAATGAGCAGTTCTTC. Encoded protein: CASSQRGGNNEQFF.

This clonotype came up many times. This chain connects TRBV20-1 to TRBJ2-5; maybe TRBD2 (6 bases). Germline values: CDR1 DFQATT, CDR2 SNEGSKA (reference sequence). Trimming took 4 bases from V and 2 from J, leaving 17 bases between them. The CDR3 spans 15 residues. The CDR3 is CSAKPGLAGQETQYF. CDR3 DNA sequence: TGCAGTGCTAAGCCCGGGCTGGCGGGACAAGAGACCCAGTACTTC.

At least ten counts were recorded for this clonotype. The V and J genes are TRBV5-1 and TRBJ2-2, with 12 nucleotides matching TRBD2. Trimming at V came to 4 bases and at J to 6 bases, leaving 7 bases not matched to a gene. CDR1 is SGHRS and CDR2 is YFSETQ in the germline V gene. This CDR3 is 16 amino acids long. The CDR3 here is CASSLLASGGAGELFF. The CDR3 bases are TGCGCCAGCAGCCTGTTGGCTAGCGGGGGGGCCGGGGAGCTGTTTTTT.

This clonotype was detected ten times or more. The chain has TRBV7-9 and TRBJ1-1; 8 bases fit TRBD1. The trim removed 9 bases at V and 6 bases at J, leaving 6 bases unmatched. The CDR3 sequence is 12 residues long. Germline values: CDR1 SEHNR, CDR2 FQNEAQ (reference sequence). CDR3 DNA: TGTGCCAGTCCCTCAGGGGGCCCTGAAGCTTTCTTT. Translated, it gives CASPSGGPEAFF.

Ten or more counts support this clonotype. The V gene is TRBV2, the J gene TRBJ2-2; unclear D gene. Germline values: CDR1 SNHLY, CDR2 FYNNEI. V was cut by 1 base and J by 0 bases, with 9 bases left in between. The CDR3 contains 16 residues. The CDR3 sequence is CASSEGRYANTGELFF. CDR3 nucleotide sequence: TGTGCCAGCAGTGAAGGCAGATACGCGAACACCGGGGAGCTGTTTTTT.

This clonotype was seen repeatedly, ten times or more. The rearrangement uses TRBV7-6 and TRBJ1-4; tentative D call: TRBD1 (5 bases). In germline, CDR1 is SGHVS, CDR2 FNYEAQ. Trimming took 5 bases from V and 2 from J, leaving 15 bases between them. This CDR3 contains 16 residues. CDR3 nucleotides: TGTGCCAGCAGCGCCCGGGGCGCCACTACTAATGAAAAACTGTTTTTT. It is translated as CASSARGATTNEKLFF.

There are many counts of this clonotype. V usage is TRBV12-3 or TRBV12-4 and J usage is TRBJ2-1; TRBD1 aligns across 7 bases. The CDR3 covers 17 residues. The V segment lost 5 bases and the J segment 1 base; nucleotides outside the gene matches: 11. CDR3 protein: CASSPEPRTGSYNEQFF. CDR3 nucleotide sequence: TGTGCCAGCAGTCCAGAGCCAAGGACAGGTTCCTACAATGAGCAGTTCTTC.